This T cell receptor beta chain was observed in a study of blood T cell repertoires in COVID-19 (dated by TCRdb to about 2020). For the wider study: The collaborator samples originated in the United States, Italy and Spain and spanned the acute and convalescent phases of COVID-19. The material from the prospective study consisted of cDNA or gDNA derived from T cells, B-cell-depleted T cells, or PBMCs. Deeply sampled blood TCRbeta repertoires from subjects exposed to, actively infected with, or recovered from COVID-19 were included in the dataset. The repertoires were made available in a free public database intended to serve as a resource for research on the immune response to SARS-CoV-2. Samples came from the ongoing ImmuneRACE study (first 160 participants) plus 1,254 subjects from 6 global collaborators. A de-identified subject ID, COVID-19 status, age in years and sex were almost always included in the sample metadata. HLA class I and class II types, where available, came from metadata supplied by the sample provider rather than from assay-based typing. Beyond this particular receptor, the publication reports: Clinical and demographic metadata were provided uncurated, with the amount varying by source and participant.

Participants in the prospective study were aged roughly 18 to 89 years, lived in 20 to 25 United States geographic areas, and enrolled through a virtual design. In the prospective study, participants were assigned to cohorts based on the clinical history participants reported in a screening survey and a study questionnaire. ImmuneRACE Cohort 3 recovered participants were defined by two consecutive negative NP/OP PCR tests, healthcare professional clearance, or symptom resolution. Mobile phlebotomists in the prospective study collected whole blood, serum and a nasopharyngeal or oropharyngeal swab from every participant. Additional blood draws and questionnaires over a 2-month period could optionally be provided by prospective study participants. Prospective study blood samples were shipped either frozen or at room temperature before DNA extraction. Concerning this clone: No antigen is known for it. Base quality data are lacking; no much larger clone is found one base away.

The immunoSEQ Assay, a bias-controlled multiplex PCR, was used to amplify TCRbeta CDR3 regions from genomic DNA. Processing in the source paper ran as follows. The number of nucleated cells in each sample was estimated by amplification of reference gene primers within the assay. Sequence reads were collapsed and filtered to measure the absolute abundance of every unique TCRbeta CDR3 rearrangement. For each sample, productive Simpson clonality was calculated as the square root of Simpson's diversity index across productive rearrangements. TCRdb took over this immuneACCESS table, retaining in-frame rearrangements with V and J assigned. Such tables are incomplete; in checked studies, under half of the missing clones stem from an unresolved V gene, and the remainder is unexplained. From that table come the V and J calls and clone size; the DNA was used to work out D and trimming. The sample includes 130,000 or so clones, with 84% observed a single time. In total, the top ten clones hold around 4.2% of the sample.

From its cysteine to its phenylalanine, the CDR3 spans 15 amino acids. The retained sequence is limited to the CDR3, 45 bases, with the frame set at the first base. Based on the germline V gene, the CDR1 and CDR2 sequences are SGHVS and FQNEAQ. The V and J ends are trimmed by 6 bases and 10 bases, leaving 24 bases between them. This clonotype was obtained from a woman younger than 45 who had recovered from COVID-19. Sequencing input: PBMCs or T cells enriched from blood (not recorded which). Recombination linked TRBV7-8 to TRBJ1-1; the D gene cannot be resolved reliably. The CDR3 is CASSPDGQRTVGAFF. In nucleotide form, the sequence is TGTGCCAGCAGTCCTGACGGCCAGCGAACGGTCGGAGCTTTCTTT.